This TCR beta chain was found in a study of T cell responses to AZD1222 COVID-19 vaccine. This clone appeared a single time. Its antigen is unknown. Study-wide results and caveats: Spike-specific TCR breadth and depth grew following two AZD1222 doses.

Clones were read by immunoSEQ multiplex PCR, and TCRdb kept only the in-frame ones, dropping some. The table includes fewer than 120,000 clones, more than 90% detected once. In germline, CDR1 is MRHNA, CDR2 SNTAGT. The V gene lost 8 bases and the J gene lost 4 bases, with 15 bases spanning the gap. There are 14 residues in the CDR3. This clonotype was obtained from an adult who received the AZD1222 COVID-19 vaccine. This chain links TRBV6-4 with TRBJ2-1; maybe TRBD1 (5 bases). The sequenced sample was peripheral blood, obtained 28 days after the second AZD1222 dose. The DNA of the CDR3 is TGTGCCAGCTCCGGTGAGGCAGGGTACAATGAGCAGTTCTTC. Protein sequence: CASSGEAGYNEQFF.